This is a list of T cell receptor beta chains from one sample in a study of beta chain features in type 1 diabetes. Assay: immunoSEQ multiplex PCR; the TCRdb copy retains only in-frame clones and omits some. The sample yields almost 350,000 clones, 8% seen once. The sample consisted of central memory CD4+ T cells from blood. The receptors derive from a young woman in good health. Each CDR3 is given with its conserved first and last residue. D genes are given only for firm matches. Clone sizes are given selectively: once, few, many, or a class where the clone is expanded.

abundance: NA
j_gene: TRBJ2-7
v_gene: TRBV4-1
d_gene: NA
len: 16
CDR3aa: CASSQDGTDGSYEQYF
CDR3nt: TGCGCCAGCAGCCAAGATGGGACGGATGGGTCCTACGAGCAGTACTTC

abundance: NA
j_gene: TRBJ1-5
v_gene: TRBV7-2
d_gene: NA
len: 14
CDR3aa: CASSLGWAGQPQHF
CDR3nt: TGTGCCAGCAGCTTAGGCTGGGCGGGTCAGCCCCAGCATTTT

abundance: few
j_gene: TRBJ2-7
v_gene: TRBV10-3
d_gene: NA
len: 14
CDR3aa: CAITHTDRTYEQYF
CDR3nt: TGTGCCATCACCCATACTGACAGGACCTACGAGCAGTACTTC

abundance: few
j_gene: TRBJ2-1
v_gene: TRBV28
d_gene: TRBD1
len: 15
CDR3aa: CASSHGGQGAYEQFF
CDR3nt: TGTGCCAGCAGTCACGGGGGACAGGGGGCTTATGAGCAGTTCTTC

abundance: few
j_gene: TRBJ2-3
v_gene: TRBV7-2
d_gene: TRBD2
len: 17
CDR3aa: CASSLVLAGIGTDTQYF
CDR3nt: TGTGCCAGCAGCTTAGTACTAGCGGGAATAGGCACAGATACGCAGTATTTT

abundance: few
j_gene: TRBJ2-1
v_gene: TRBV18
d_gene: NA
len: 15
CDR3aa: CASSPFRQGEDEQFF
CDR3nt: TGTGCCAGCTCACCCTTTCGGCAGGGGGAGGATGAGCAGTTCTTC

abundance: few
j_gene: TRBJ2-1
v_gene: TRBV5-8
d_gene: NA
len: 12
CDR3aa: CASSHQGYEQFF
CDR3nt: TGTGCCAGCAGCCACCAGGGTTATGAGCAGTTCTTC

abundance: NA
j_gene: TRBJ2-7
v_gene: TRBV11-2
d_gene: NA
len: 11
CDR3aa: CASSPRYEQYF
CDR3nt: TGTGCCAGCAGCCCTAGATACGAGCAGTACTTC

abundance: NA
j_gene: TRBJ2-7
v_gene: TRBV7-2
d_gene: NA
len: 14
CDR3aa: CASSLGRLSYEQYF
CDR3nt: TGTGCCAGCAGCTTAGGGCGGCTATCCTACGAGCAGTACTTC

abundance: NA
j_gene: TRBJ1-1
v_gene: TRBV28
d_gene: NA
len: 13
CDR3aa: CASSLRGALGAFF
CDR3nt: TGTGCCAGCAGTCTTCGAGGGGCGTTGGGAGCTTTCTTT

abundance: NA
j_gene: TRBJ2-3
v_gene: TRBV7-3
d_gene: TRBD2
len: 15
CDR3aa: CASSSGLAGVNTQYF
CDR3nt: TGTGCCAGCAGCTCGGGACTAGCGGGAGTGAATACGCAGTATTTT

abundance: NA
j_gene: TRBJ2-7
v_gene: TRBV7-2
d_gene: TRBD2
len: 15
CDR3aa: CASKTTSGDSYEQYF
CDR3nt: TGTGCCAGCAAAACTACTAGCGGGGACTCCTACGAGCAGTACTTC

abundance: many
j_gene: TRBJ2-2
v_gene: TRBV2
d_gene: NA
len: 15
CDR3aa: CASNTQDRSTGELFF
CDR3nt: TGTGCCAGCAATACCCAAGACAGATCCACCGGGGAGCTGTTTTTT

abundance: NA
j_gene: TRBJ1-2
v_gene: TRBV6-5
d_gene: NA
len: 13
CDR3aa: CASSLRENYGYTF
CDR3nt: TGTGCCAGCAGCCTCAGGGAGAACTATGGCTACACCTTC

abundance: many
j_gene: TRBJ2-1
v_gene: TRBV29-1
d_gene: NA
len: 13
CDR3aa: CSVEGPSYNEQFF
CDR3nt: TGCAGCGTTGAAGGGCCTTCGTACAATGAGCAGTTCTTC

abundance: few
j_gene: TRBJ2-2
v_gene: TRBV7-2
d_gene: NA
len: 17
CDR3aa: CASSLDPDNANTGELFF
CDR3nt: TGTGCCAGCAGCTTAGACCCGGACAACGCGAACACCGGGGAGCTGTTTTTT

abundance: NA
j_gene: TRBJ2-2
v_gene: TRBV9
d_gene: NA
len: 14
CDR3aa: CASAVTQNTGELFF
CDR3nt: TGTGCCAGCGCAGTGACACAGAACACCGGGGAGCTGTTTTTT

abundance: many
j_gene: TRBJ2-7
v_gene: TRBV9
d_gene: NA
len: 11
CDR3aa: CTQLGSYEQYF
CDR3nt: TGTACACAGTTGGGTTCCTACGAGCAGTACTTC

abundance: few
j_gene: TRBJ2-7
v_gene: TRBV25-1
d_gene: NA
len: 16
CDR3aa: CASSEVTDTISYEQYF
CDR3nt: TGTGCCAGCAGTGAGGTGACAGATACCATCTCCTACGAGCAGTACTTC

abundance: few
j_gene: TRBJ2-1
v_gene: TRBV2
d_gene: NA
len: 14
CDR3aa: CASKERVLYNEQFF
CDR3nt: TGTGCCAGCAAAGAGCGGGTACTATACAATGAGCAGTTCTTC

abundance: few
j_gene: TRBJ1-1
v_gene: TRBV4-3
d_gene: NA
len: 15
CDR3aa: CASSPRPDLNTEAFF
CDR3nt: TGCGCCAGCAGTCCGCGCCCGGATTTGAACACTGAAGCTTTCTTT

abundance: few
j_gene: TRBJ2-1
v_gene: TRBV13
d_gene: TRBD1
len: 15
CDR3aa: CASSLGDRVYNEQFF
CDR3nt: TGTGCCAGCAGCTTAGGGGACAGGGTCTACAATGAGCAGTTCTTC

abundance: many
j_gene: TRBJ2-2
v_gene: TRBV7-2
d_gene: NA
len: 15
CDR3aa: CASSLFSEVTGELFF
CDR3nt: TGTGCCAGCAGCTTATTTTCCGAAGTAACCGGGGAGCTGTTTTTT

abundance: NA
j_gene: TRBJ1-6
v_gene: TRBV28
d_gene: NA
len: 13
CDR3aa: CASSITAATVLHF
CDR3nt: TGTGCCAGCAGTATTACGGCAGCCACCGTCCTCCACTTT

abundance: NA
j_gene: TRBJ2-1
v_gene: TRBV6-6
d_gene: NA
len: 12
CDR3aa: CASGLIFYEQFF
CDR3nt: TGTGCCAGCGGGTTAATATTTTATGAGCAGTTCTTC

abundance: many
j_gene: TRBJ2-1
v_gene: TRBV9
d_gene: NA
len: 12
CDR3aa: CASSVGGYEQFF
CDR3nt: TGTGCCAGCAGCGTAGGGGGATATGAGCAGTTCTTC

abundance: few
j_gene: TRBJ1-2
v_gene: TRBV5-6
d_gene: TRBD1
len: 14
CDR3aa: CASSFPTTGGGYTF
CDR3nt: TGTGCCAGCAGCTTCCCCACCACAGGGGGCGGCTACACCTTC

abundance: NA
j_gene: TRBJ2-3
v_gene: TRBV23-1
d_gene: TRBD2
len: 19
CDR3aa: CASSYQPGGKGRFTDTQYF
CDR3nt: TGCGCCAGCAGTTATCAGCCGGGAGGAAAGGGACGGTTCACAGATACGCAGTATTTT

abundance: NA
j_gene: TRBJ2-5
v_gene: TRBV10-3
d_gene: NA
len: 15
CDR3aa: CAIGARDTSRETQYF
CDR3nt: TGTGCCATCGGGGCCCGGGACACCAGTCGGGAGACCCAGTACTTC

abundance: few
j_gene: TRBJ2-1
v_gene: TRBV9
d_gene: NA
len: 14
CDR3aa: CASSPSIRWNEQFF
CDR3nt: TGTGCCAGCAGCCCCTCGATCCGATGGAATGAGCAGTTCTTC

abundance: few
j_gene: TRBJ2-7
v_gene: TRBV27
d_gene: TRBD1
len: 13
CDR3aa: CASSPQGAVEQYF
CDR3nt: TGTGCCAGCAGTCCACAGGGGGCCGTCGAGCAGTACTTC

abundance: NA
j_gene: TRBJ2-5
v_gene: TRBV18
d_gene: TRBD2
len: 14
CDR3aa: CASSTGLGGETQYF
CDR3nt: TGTGCCAGCTCAACTGGACTAGGAGGGGAGACCCAGTACTTC

abundance: many
j_gene: TRBJ2-5
v_gene: TRBV7-9
d_gene: TRBD1
len: 12
CDR3aa: CASSLAGQGWNF
CDR3nt: TGTGCCAGCAGCTTAGCTGGACAGGGATGGAACTTC

abundance: many
j_gene: TRBJ1-1
v_gene: TRBV4-3
d_gene: NA
len: 14
CDR3aa: CASRQQRGTDKAFF
CDR3nt: TGCGCCAGCAGACAACAACGGGGGACGGACAAAGCTTTCTTT

abundance: many
j_gene: TRBJ2-1
v_gene: TRBV14
d_gene: NA
len: 13
CDR3aa: CASSHRPGYEQFF
CDR3nt: TGTGCCAGCAGCCACCGACCAGGTTATGAGCAGTTCTTC

abundance: NA
j_gene: TRBJ2-7
v_gene: TRBV5-4
d_gene: NA
len: 15
CDR3aa: CASSKEPTRSYEQYF
CDR3nt: TGTGCCAGCAGCAAAGAGCCTACCCGATCCTACGAGCAGTACTTC

abundance: few
j_gene: TRBJ2-3
v_gene: TRBV6-5
d_gene: NA
len: 15
CDR3aa: CASSPDYSSTDTQYF
CDR3nt: TGTGCCAGCAGTCCAGACTACTCTAGCACAGATACGCAGTATTTT

abundance: NA
j_gene: TRBJ2-6
v_gene: TRBV5-1
d_gene: TRBD2
len: 17
CDR3aa: CASSLGLAASGANVLTF
CDR3nt: TGCGCCAGCAGCTTGGGACTAGCGGCCTCTGGGGCCAACGTCCTGACTTTC

abundance: NA
j_gene: TRBJ2-5
v_gene: TRBV9
d_gene: NA
len: 15
CDR3aa: CASSVASGAGETQYF
CDR3nt: TGTGCCAGCAGCGTAGCTTCCGGGGCGGGGGAGACCCAGTACTTC

abundance: NA
j_gene: TRBJ1-2
v_gene: TRBV6-1
d_gene: TRBD1
len: 13
CDR3aa: CASSESGTDGYTF
CDR3nt: TGTGCCAGCAGTGAGTCCGGGACAGATGGCTACACCTTC

abundance: many
j_gene: TRBJ2-3
v_gene: TRBV5-4
d_gene: NA
len: 14
CDR3aa: CASSLVSGTDTQYF
CDR3nt: TGTGCCAGCAGCTTGGTTTCGGGCACAGATACGCAGTATTTT

abundance: NA
j_gene: TRBJ2-7
v_gene: TRBV10-2
d_gene: NA
len: 15
CDR3aa: CASSESLGRTYEQYF
CDR3nt: TGCGCCAGCAGTGAGTCTTTGGGCAGAACCTACGAGCAGTACTTC

abundance: few
j_gene: TRBJ2-2
v_gene: TRBV6-6
d_gene: NA
len: 16
CDR3aa: CASKGTAVHATGELFF
CDR3nt: TGTGCCAGCAAGGGGACGGCAGTACATGCGACCGGGGAGCTGTTTTTT

abundance: NA
j_gene: TRBJ2-7
v_gene: TRBV11-3
d_gene: TRBD2
len: 13
CDR3aa: CASSLSGRDEQYF
CDR3nt: TGTGCCAGCAGTCTTAGCGGGAGAGACGAGCAGTACTTC

abundance: many
j_gene: TRBJ1-5
v_gene: TRBV28
d_gene: NA
len: 11
CDR3aa: CASSFRQPQHF
CDR3nt: TGTGCCAGCAGTTTCCGGCAGCCCCAGCATTTT

abundance: few
j_gene: TRBJ2-2
v_gene: TRBV5-4
d_gene: TRBD1
len: 16
CDR3aa: CASSTDRGRNTGELFF
CDR3nt: TGTGCCAGCAGCACCGACAGGGGTCGGAACACCGGGGAGCTGTTTTTT